A single sample gave rise to the 15 T cell receptor beta chains below, sequenced in a study of long-term antiretroviral therapy in people with HIV. Survey-level immunoSEQ v3.0 assays were run. Assay: immunoSEQ multiplex PCR; the TCRdb copy retains only in-frame clones and omits some. Of fewer than 45,000 clones listed, about 80% are singletons. The material sequenced was unsorted PBMCs, taken 3.4 years after starting antiretroviral therapy. The receptor source for this set is a man aged 30-40 years with HIV.

This clone was counted between two and nine times. This chain connects TRBV2 to TRBJ1-2; perhaps TRBD1 as D (5 bases). CDR3 length: 15 residues. V lost 6 bases to trimming and J lost 0 bases, with 14 bases between them. Germline V gene lookup returns CDR1 SNHLY and CDR2 FYNNEI. The CDR3 loop reads CASRVGLAANYGYTF. CDR3 in DNA: TGTGCCAGCAGGGTGGGACTCGCAGCTAACTATGGCTACACCTTC.

V and J are TRBV19 and TRBJ2-7; weak D call: TRBD2 (5 bases). Germline lookup yields CDR1 LNHDA and CDR2 SQIVND (reference sequence). Between the trimmed V and J ends, which lost 0 bases and 3 bases, there was a span of 9 bases. This CDR3 contains 14 residues. The CDR3 is CASSIEAEGYEQYF. The CDR3 bases are TGTGCCAGTAGTATAGAAGCGGAAGGCTACGAGCAGTACTTC.

This chain links TRBV14 with TRBJ2-5; 11 bases are shared with TRBD2. CDR1 is SGHDN and CDR2 is FVKESK in the germline V gene. The CDR3 consists of 16 residues. After removal of 4 bases from V and 0 bases from J, the junction contained 4 bases not matched to a gene. CDR3 protein: CASSPRLAGNQETQYF. CDR3 DNA sequence: TGTGCCAGCAGCCCAAGACTAGCGGGGAACCAAGAGACCCAGTACTTC.

The table lists this clone with a few counts. The J gene is TRBJ2-2, the V gene TRBV4-1, with D uncertain. Germline V gene data show CDR1 as MGHRA and CDR2 as YSYEKL. Trimming took off 1 base at V and 6 bases at J, with 9 bases between the two ends. The CDR3 is made up of 14 amino acids. The DNA for the CDR3 is TGCGCCAGCAGCCAAGGACTGCTTTCCGGGGAGCTGTTTTTT. This codes for CASSQGLLSGELFF.

The chain links TRBV7-2 to TRBJ2-3, with 7 bases aligning to TRBD2. This CDR3 has 17 residues. From germline, CDR1 is SGHTA and CDR2 FQGNSA. The V and J ends lost 5 bases and 5 bases, in that order; junction bases with no gene match: 16. The CDR3, as DNA: TGTGCCAGCAGCCCCGGGATCAGCGGGGATGATTTAGATACGCAGTATTTT. Its translation is CASSPGISGDDLDTQYF.

The rearrangement links TRBV18 to TRBJ1-1; no clear D gene. The CDR3 has 12 residues. Germline loops: CDR1 KGHSH, CDR2 LQKENI. Trimming removed 3 bases at V and 5 bases at J, with 7 bases between. The DNA of the CDR3 is TGTGCCAGCTCACCCCTTAAAACTGAAGCTTTCTTT. Translation: CASSPLKTEAFF.

The chain combines TRBV7-2 with TRBJ1-5; D is possibly TRBD1 (6 bases). CDR1 and CDR2 (germline): SGHTA, FQGNSA. V gave up 2 bases and J gave up 2 bases, with 10 bases separating them. CDR3 length: 15 amino acids. The CDR3 region has the DNA TGTGCCAGCAGCTTACAGGGGTTCCGCAATCAGCCCCAGCATTTT. This translates into CASSLQGFRNQPQHF.

The CDR3 protein is CASSLSSEYEQFF. CDR3 bases: TGTGCCAGCAGTTTATCCTCGGAGTATGAGCAGTTCTTC. The chain combines TRBV27 with TRBJ2-1; no definite D call. The CDR3 runs 13 residues. Trimming shortened V by 0 bases and J by 8 bases, and 8 bases separated the two germline ends. Germline values: CDR1 MNHEY, CDR2 SMNVEV (reference sequence).

The J gene is TRBJ2-7, the V gene TRBV6-5, with D possibly being TRBD2 (5 bases). Germline loops: CDR1 MNHEY, CDR2 SVGAGI. V lost 5 bases, J lost 2 bases, and 13 bases lay in between. The CDR3 extends over 14 amino acids. This CDR3 is CASSPGGSAYEQYF. The CDR3 DNA reads as TGTGCCAGCAGTCCCGGTGGGAGCGCCTACGAGCAGTACTTC.

The chain uses TRBV4-3 and TRBJ2-7; D possibly corresponds to TRBD1 (6 bases). The length of the CDR3 is 14 residues. Trimming cost V 2 bases and J 2 bases, with 10 bases left between them. Germline values: CDR1 LGHNA, CDR2 YSLEER. For the CDR3, the DNA is TGCGCCAGCAGCCAAATACAGGGCGCCTACGAGCAGTACTTC. Its translation is CASSQIQGAYEQYF.

J is TRBJ2-1 and V is TRBV6-6, with 9 bases matching TRBD1. V shed 11 bases, J shed 9 bases, and the junction held 8 bases outside the gene matches. This CDR3 has 12 residues. Germline loops: CDR1 MNHNY, CDR2 SVGAGI (reference sequence). The CDR3 here is CAGKTGGAEQFF. Written as DNA, the CDR3 is TGTGCCGGAAAGACAGGGGGGGCTGAGCAGTTCTTC.

The chain joins TRBV6-1 to TRBJ2-2, with D unclear. CDR3 length equals 14 residues. CDR1 MNHNS and CDR2 SASEGT come from the germline V gene. V gave up 0 bases and J gave up 7 bases, with 9 bases separating them. The CDR3: CASSEAPRGGELFF. The DNA of the CDR3 is TGTGCCAGCAGTGAAGCCCCTCGAGGCGGGGAGCTGTTTTTT.

The rearrangement joins TRBV4-1 to TRBJ2-7, with 10 positions matching TRBD2. The germline gives CDR1 MGHRA, CDR2 YSYEKL. The CDR3 sequence is 15 residues long. V lost 0 bases to trimming and J lost 6 bases; unmatched junction nucleotides: 5. The CDR3 DNA is TGCGCCAGCAGCCAAGATTTGGGACTAGCGCCCGAGCAGTACTTC. Protein: CASSQDLGLAPEQYF.

The chain links TRBV25-1 to TRBJ2-7; D not certain. Germline values: CDR1 MGHDK, CDR2 SYGVNS. V lost 3 bases and J lost 2, with 8 bases in between. This CDR3 spans 13 amino acids. CDR3 nucleotide sequence: TGTGCCAGCAGTGACACAAGGCCCTACGAGCAGTACTTC. This codes for CASSDTRPYEQYF.

The genes are TRBV28 and TRBJ2-3; D may be TRBD2 (6 bases). This CDR3 region has 15 residues. From germline, CDR1 is MDHEN and CDR2 SYDVKM. V lost 5 bases and J 3 bases, leaving 15 bases between the germline ends. The chain's CDR3 is CASSGRGLPTDTQYF. The CDR3 DNA is TGTGCCAGCAGTGGAAGGGGACTCCCGACAGATACGCAGTATTTT.